This TCR beta chain stems from a study of T-cell memory formation after mild COVID-19. Trimming at V came to 5 bases and at J to 2 bases, leaving 11 bases not matched to a gene. This CDR3 has 16 amino acids. Germline V gene data show CDR1 as SGHRS and CDR2 as YFSETQ. Sample barcodes and UMIs were carried by the TCR alpha and TCR beta cDNA libraries that 5'RACE generated with constant-segment primers. TCRdb processed the 5' RACE reads anew with MiXCR; each CDR3 protein has one entry. In the table there are nearly 200,000 distinct CDR3 sequences, around 17% of which are singletons. The chain couples TRBV5-1 to TRBJ2-3; 7 bases are a match to TRBD2. Sequencing was done on a sample of PBMCs or a T cell subset sorted from them (not recorded which). This TCR derives from an adult woman who had mild COVID-19 (a few samples of this study predate the infection). Cell type and time point are not known. The CDR3 region is CASRLRDSGSTDTQYF. The CDR3 region has the DNA TGCGCCAGCAGATTGAGGGATAGCGGGTCCACAGATACGCAGTATTTT.